This T cell receptor beta chain was obtained from a study of cytomegalovirus exposure and HLA in healthy donors. Germline loops: CDR1 LNHDA, CDR2 SQIVND (reference sequence). Trimming removed 5 bases from V and 10 bases from J, with 11 bases in between. This CDR3 has 12 residues. Findings and limits, study-wide: With DRB1 most and HLA-C fewest, TCR association rates differed between HLA loci in a later analysis.

The sample holds a few counts of this clone. Its antigen is not identified. Use of 60 Vbeta and 13 Jbeta primers characterized the PCR. Repertoires were generated with immunoSEQ multiplex PCR, while TCRdb's copy carries only in-frame clones and drops some. The sample has around 150,000 clones; around 74% are singletons. The receptor's source is a man aged 50-59 years in good health and CMV-seropositive. This chain connects TRBV19 to TRBJ1-4; no firm D call. Source material: PBMCs. CDR3 coding DNA: TGTGCCAGTAGTTCGAGGGAAGCAAAACTGTTTTTT. It translates to CASSSREAKLFF.